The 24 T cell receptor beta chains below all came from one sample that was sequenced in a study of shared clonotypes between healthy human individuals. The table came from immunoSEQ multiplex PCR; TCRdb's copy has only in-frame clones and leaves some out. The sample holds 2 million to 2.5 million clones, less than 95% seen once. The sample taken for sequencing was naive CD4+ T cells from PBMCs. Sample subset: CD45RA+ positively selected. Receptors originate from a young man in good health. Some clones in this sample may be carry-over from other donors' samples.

The CDR3 sequence is CAWGGGGEDQPQHF. DNA of the CDR3: TGTGCCTGGGGGGGCGGAGGGGAGGATCAGCCCCAGCATTTT. The chain carries TRBV30 and TRBJ1-5, with D perhaps matching TRBD1 (6 bases). Trimming removed 5 bases from V and 5 bases from J, with 16 bases in between. From germline, CDR1 is GTSNPN and CDR2 SVGIG (reference sequence). There are 14 residues in the CDR3.

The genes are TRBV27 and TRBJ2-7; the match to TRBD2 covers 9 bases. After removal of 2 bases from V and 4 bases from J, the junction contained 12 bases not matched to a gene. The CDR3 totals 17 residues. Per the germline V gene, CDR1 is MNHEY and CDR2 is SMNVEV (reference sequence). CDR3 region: CASSLRPPSSGVYEQYF. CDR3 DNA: TGTGCCAGCAGTTTACGGCCCCCGTCTAGCGGGGTTTACGAGCAGTACTTC.

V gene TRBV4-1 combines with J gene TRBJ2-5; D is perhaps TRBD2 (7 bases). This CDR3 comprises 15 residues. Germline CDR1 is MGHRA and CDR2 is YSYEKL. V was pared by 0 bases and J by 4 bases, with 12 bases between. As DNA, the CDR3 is TGCGCCAGCAGCCAAGATACAGGGAGGGCAGAGACCCAGTACTTC. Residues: CASSQDTGRAETQYF.

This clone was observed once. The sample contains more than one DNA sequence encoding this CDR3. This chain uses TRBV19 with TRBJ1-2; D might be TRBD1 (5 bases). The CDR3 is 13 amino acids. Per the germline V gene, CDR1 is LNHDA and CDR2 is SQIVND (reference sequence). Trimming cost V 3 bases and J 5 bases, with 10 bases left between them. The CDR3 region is CASSIVGGYGYTF. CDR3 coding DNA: TGTGCCAGTAGTATCGTGGGGGGGTATGGCTACACCTTC.

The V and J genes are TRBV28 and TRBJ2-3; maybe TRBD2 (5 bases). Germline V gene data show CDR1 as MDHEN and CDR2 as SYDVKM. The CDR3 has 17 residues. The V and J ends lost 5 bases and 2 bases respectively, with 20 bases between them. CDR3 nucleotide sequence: TGTGCCAGCAGTCGTTGGGTCCGGGGAGATTACACAGATACGCAGTATTTT. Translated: CASSRWVRGDYTDTQYF.

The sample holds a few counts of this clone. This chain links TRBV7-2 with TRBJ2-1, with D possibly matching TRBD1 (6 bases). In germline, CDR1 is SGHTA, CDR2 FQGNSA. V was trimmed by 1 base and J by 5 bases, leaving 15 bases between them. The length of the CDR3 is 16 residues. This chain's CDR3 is CASSLGGHSINNEQFF. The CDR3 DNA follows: TGTGCCAGCAGCTTAGGGGGACACTCGATCAACAATGAGCAGTTCTTC.

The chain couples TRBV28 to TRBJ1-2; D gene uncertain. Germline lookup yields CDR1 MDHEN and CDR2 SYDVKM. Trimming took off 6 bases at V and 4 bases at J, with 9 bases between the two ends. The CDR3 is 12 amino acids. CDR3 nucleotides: TGTGCCAGCAGCTCCGACATCTATGGCTACACCTTC. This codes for CASSSDIYGYTF.

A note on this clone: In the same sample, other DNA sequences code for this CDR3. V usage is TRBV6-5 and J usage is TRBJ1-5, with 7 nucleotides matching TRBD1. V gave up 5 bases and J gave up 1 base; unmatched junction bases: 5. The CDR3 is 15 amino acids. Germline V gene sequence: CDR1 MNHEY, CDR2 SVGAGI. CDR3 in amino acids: CASSRQGLSNQPQHF. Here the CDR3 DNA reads TGTGCCAGCAGTCGACAGGGTTTGAGCAATCAGCCCCAGCATTTT.

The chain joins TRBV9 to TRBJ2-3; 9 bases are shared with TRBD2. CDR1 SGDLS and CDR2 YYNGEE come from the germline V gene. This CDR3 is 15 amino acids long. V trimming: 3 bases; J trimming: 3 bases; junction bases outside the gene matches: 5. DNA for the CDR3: TGTGCCAGCAGCGCCCGCGGGGGGGAGACAGATACGCAGTATTTT. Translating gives CASSARGGETDTQYF.

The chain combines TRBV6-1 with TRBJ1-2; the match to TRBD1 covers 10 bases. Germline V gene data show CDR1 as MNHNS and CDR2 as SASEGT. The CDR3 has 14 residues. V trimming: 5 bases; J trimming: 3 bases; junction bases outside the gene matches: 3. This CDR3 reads CASSSGTGDYGYTF. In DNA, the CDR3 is TGTGCCAGCAGTTCCGGGACAGGGGACTATGGCTACACCTTC.

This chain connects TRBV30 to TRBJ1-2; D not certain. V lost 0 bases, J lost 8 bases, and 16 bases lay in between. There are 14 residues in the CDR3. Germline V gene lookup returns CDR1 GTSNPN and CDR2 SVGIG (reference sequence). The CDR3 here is CAWSVLGHGGGYTF. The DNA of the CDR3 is TGTGCCTGGAGTGTTTTGGGCCACGGCGGAGGCTACACCTTC.

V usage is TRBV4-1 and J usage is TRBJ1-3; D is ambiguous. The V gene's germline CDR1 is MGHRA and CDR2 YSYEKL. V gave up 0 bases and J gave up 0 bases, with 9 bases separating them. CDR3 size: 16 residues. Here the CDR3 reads CASSQDWGGSGNTIYF. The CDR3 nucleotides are TGCGCCAGCAGCCAAGATTGGGGTGGCTCTGGAAACACCATATATTTT.

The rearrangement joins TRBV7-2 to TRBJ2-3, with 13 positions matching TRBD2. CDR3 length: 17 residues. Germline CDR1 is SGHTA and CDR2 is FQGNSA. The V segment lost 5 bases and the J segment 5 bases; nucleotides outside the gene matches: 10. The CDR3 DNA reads TGTGCCAGCAGCCACTTTTTCGGGACTAGCGGGAAAGATACGCAGTATTTT. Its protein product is CASSHFFGTSGKDTQYF.

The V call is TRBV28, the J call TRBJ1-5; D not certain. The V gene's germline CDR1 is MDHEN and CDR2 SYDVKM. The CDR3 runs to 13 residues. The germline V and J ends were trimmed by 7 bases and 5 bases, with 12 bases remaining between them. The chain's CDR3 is CASNLRSYQPQHF. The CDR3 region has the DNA TGTGCCAGCAATCTTCGATCCTATCAGCCCCAGCATTTT.

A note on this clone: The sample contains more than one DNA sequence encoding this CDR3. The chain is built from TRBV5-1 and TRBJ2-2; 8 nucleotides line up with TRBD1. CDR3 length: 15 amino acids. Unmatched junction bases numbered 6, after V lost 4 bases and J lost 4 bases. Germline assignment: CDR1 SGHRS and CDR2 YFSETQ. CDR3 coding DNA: TGCGCCAGCAGCGGGCAGGGGGCCGGCACCGGGGAGCTGTTTTTT. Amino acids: CASSGQGAGTGELFF. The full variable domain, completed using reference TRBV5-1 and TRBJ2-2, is KAGVTQTPRYLIKTRGQQVTLSCSPISGHRSVSWYQQTPGQGLQFLFEYFSETQRNKGNFPGRFSGRQFSNSRSEMNVSTLELGDSALYLCASSGQGAGTGELFFGEGSRLTVL.

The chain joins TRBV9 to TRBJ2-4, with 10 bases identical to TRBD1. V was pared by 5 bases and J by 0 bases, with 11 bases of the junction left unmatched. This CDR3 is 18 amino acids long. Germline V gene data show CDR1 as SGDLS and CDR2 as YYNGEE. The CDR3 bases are TGTGCCAGCAGTCCCGGACAGGGGGTTCCTCTAGCCAAAAACATTCAGTACTTC. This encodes CASSPGQGVPLAKNIQYF.

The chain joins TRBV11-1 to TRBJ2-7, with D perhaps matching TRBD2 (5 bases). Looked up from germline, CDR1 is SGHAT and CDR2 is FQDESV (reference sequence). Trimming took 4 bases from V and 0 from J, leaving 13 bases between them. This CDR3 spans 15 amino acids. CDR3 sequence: CASSSRTLSSYEQYF. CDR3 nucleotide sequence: TGTGCCAGCAGCTCACGGACTCTTAGCTCCTACGAGCAGTACTTC.

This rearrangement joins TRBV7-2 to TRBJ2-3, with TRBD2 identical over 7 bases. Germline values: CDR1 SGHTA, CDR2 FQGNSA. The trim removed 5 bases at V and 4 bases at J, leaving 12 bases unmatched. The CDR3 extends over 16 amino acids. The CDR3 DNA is TGTGCCAGCAGCCCACGGCGATCGGGAGGCGCAGATACGCAGTATTTT. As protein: CASSPRRSGGADTQYF. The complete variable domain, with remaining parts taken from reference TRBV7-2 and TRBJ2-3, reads GAGVSQSPSNKVTEKGKDVELRCDPISGHTALYWYRQSLGQGLEFLIYFQGNSAPDKSGLPSDRFSAERTGGSVSTLTIQRTQQEDSAVYLCASSPRRSGGADTQYFGPGTRLTVL.

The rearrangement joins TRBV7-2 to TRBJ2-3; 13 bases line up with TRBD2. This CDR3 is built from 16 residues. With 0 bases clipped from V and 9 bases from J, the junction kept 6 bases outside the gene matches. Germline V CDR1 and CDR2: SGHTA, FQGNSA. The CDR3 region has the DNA TGTGCCAGCAGCTTAGCACCGACTAGCGGGAGGAGAACGCAGTATTTT. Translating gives CASSLAPTSGRRTQYF. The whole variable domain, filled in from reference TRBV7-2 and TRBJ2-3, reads GAGVSQSPSNKVTEKGKDVELRCDPISGHTALYWYRQSLGQGLEFLIYFQGNSAPDKSGLPSDRFSAERTGGSVSTLTIQRTQQEDSAVYLCASSLAPTSGRRTQYFGPGTRLTVL.

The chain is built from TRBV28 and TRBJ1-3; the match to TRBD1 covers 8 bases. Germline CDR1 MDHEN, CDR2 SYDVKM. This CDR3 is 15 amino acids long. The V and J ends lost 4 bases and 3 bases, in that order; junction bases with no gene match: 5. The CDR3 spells CASSSGGAGGNTIYF. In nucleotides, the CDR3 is TGTGCCAGCAGTTCAGGGGGCGCAGGTGGAAACACCATATATTTT.

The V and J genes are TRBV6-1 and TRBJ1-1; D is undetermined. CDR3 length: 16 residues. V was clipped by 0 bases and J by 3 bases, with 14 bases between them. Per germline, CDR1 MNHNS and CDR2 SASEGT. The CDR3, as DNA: TGTGCCAGCAGTGAAGCCTTAATAGGTCAGGACACTGAAGCTTTCTTT. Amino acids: CASSEALIGQDTEAFF.

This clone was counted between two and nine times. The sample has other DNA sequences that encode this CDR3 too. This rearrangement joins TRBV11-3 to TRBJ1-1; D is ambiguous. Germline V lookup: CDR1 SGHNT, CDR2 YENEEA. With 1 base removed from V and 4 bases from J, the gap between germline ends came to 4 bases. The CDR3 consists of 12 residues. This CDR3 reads CASSLGPTEAFF. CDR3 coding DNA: TGTGCCAGCAGCTTAGGCCCCACTGAAGCTTTCTTT.

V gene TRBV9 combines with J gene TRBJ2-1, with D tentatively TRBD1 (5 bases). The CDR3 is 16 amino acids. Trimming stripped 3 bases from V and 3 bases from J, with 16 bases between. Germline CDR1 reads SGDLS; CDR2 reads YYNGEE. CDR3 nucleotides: TGTGCCAGCAGCGCCCTTCCAACAGGATTCTACAATGAGCAGTTCTTC. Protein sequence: CASSALPTGFYNEQFF.

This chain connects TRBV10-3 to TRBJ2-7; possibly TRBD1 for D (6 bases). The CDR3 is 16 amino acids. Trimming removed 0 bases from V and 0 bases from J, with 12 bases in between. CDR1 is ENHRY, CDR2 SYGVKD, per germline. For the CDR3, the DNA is TGTGCCATCAGTGAGTCAGGGGGTCGGGGCTCCTACGAGCAGTACTTC. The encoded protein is CAISESGGRGSYEQYF.